This is a list of T cell receptor beta chains from one sample in a study of T cells in Graves' hyperthyroidism and ophthalmopathy. TCRdb itself ran the multiplex PCR reads through MiXCR, one entry per CDR3 protein. The data show about 350,000 distinct CDR3 sequences, approximately 15% seen once. Sequenced: blood. The source of these receptors is a woman aged 25-40 years with Graves' hyperthyroidism. The CDR3 runs from the conserved cysteine through the conserved F or W. The order of the fields is J gene, clone size, V gene, D gene, CDR3 DNA, CDR3 protein. The D gene is left open where the match is weak. The listing skips clone size in some rows; elsewhere it reads once, few, many or a size class.

>TRBJ1-2|many|TRBV5-1|.
TGCGCCAGCAGCACTGGACAGATCGCACAAGGCTACACCTTC
CASSTGQIAQGYTF
>TRBJ2-3|many|TRBV27|.
TGTGCCAGCAGTGAGACAGTGGCACTCACAGATACGCAGTATTTT
CASSETVALTDTQYF
>TRBJ1-1|.|TRBV5-6|.
TGTGCCAGCAGCTGGAGACCAGGAAACACTGAAGCTTTCTTT
CASSWRPGNTEAFF
>TRBJ2-3|many|TRBV12-3/TRBV12-4|.
TGTGCCAGCAGTCGTCTCGTAGATACGCAGTATTTT
CASSRLVDTQYF
>TRBJ2-1|.|TRBV4-1|TRBD2
TGCGCCAGCAGCCCGATCGGGACTAGCTATTATGAGCAGTTCTTC
CASSPIGTSYYEQFF
>TRBJ2-2|.|TRBV7-8|.
TGTGCCAGCAGCTTACGACCGAAGAACACCGGGGAGCTGTTTTTT
CASSLRPKNTGELFF
>TRBJ1-4|many|TRBV10-3|.
TGTGCCATCAGTGAGCCTGACGGCGGCGGGGGAGAAAAACTGTTTTTT
CAISEPDGGGGEKLFF
>TRBJ2-7|.|TRBV11-2|.
TGTGCCAGCAGCTTAGTTTCCCGAGGCGAGCAGTACTTC
CASSLVSRGEQYF
>TRBJ1-4|.|TRBV24-1|.
TGTGCCACCAGTAAAGGGGCAGGGGTTGATGAAAAACTGTTTTTT
CATSKGAGVDEKLFF
>TRBJ1-4|.|TRBV5-1|.
TGCGCCAGCAGCTGGGGGACGGGGAATGAAAAACTGTTTTTT
CASSWGTGNEKLFF
>TRBJ2-3|.|TRBV28|.
TGTGCCAGCAGTCCGCAGACTGTTAATACGCAGTATTTT
CASSPQTVNTQYF
>TRBJ1-4|many|TRBV6-6|.
TGTGCCAGCAGTTACATCCCTTGGACTAATGAAAAACTGTTTTTT
CASSYIPWTNEKLFF
>TRBJ2-3|many|TRBV28|.
TGTGCCAGCAGGGCCGCAGATACGCAGTATTTT
CASRAADTQYF
>TRBJ2-7|many|TRBV29-1|.
TGCAGCGTTGAAGATGGTGGCCGCTCCTACGAGCAGTACTTC
CSVEDGGRSYEQYF
>TRBJ1-1|many|TRBV2|.
TGTGCCAGTTGTGAGGGGAAAAGATCCCGTAACACTGAAGCTTTCTTT
CASCEGKRSRNTEAFF
>TRBJ1-2|many|TRBV6-1|.
TGTGCCAGCACCTTTTTGTGGGGCAACTATGGCTACACCTTC
CASTFLWGNYGYTF
>TRBJ1-2|many|TRBV12-3/TRBV12-4|.
TGTGCCAGCATGTCAGGGAGGAGTGGCTATGGCTACACCTTC
CASMSGRSGYGYTF
>TRBJ2-6|few|TRBV5-1|.
TGCGCCAGCAGCTTGTTCCCGGGGGCCAACGTCCTGACTTTC
CASSLFPGANVLTF
>TRBJ2-7|many|TRBV27|.
TGTGCCAGCAGTCAGGGACTTGCCGGATACGAGCAGTACTTC
CASSQGLAGYEQYF
>TRBJ2-5|.|TRBV25-1|.
TGTGCCAGCAGTGAATATGTGCAGGGCGGGACCCAGTACTTC
CASSEYVQGGTQYF
>TRBJ2-2|many|TRBV27|.
TGTGCCAGCAGTTTGGTCTATAGGGACATCGGTAACACCGGGGAGCTGTTTTTT
CASSLVYRDIGNTGELFF
>TRBJ2-7|.|TRBV7-2|.
TGTGCCAGCAGTTTGAGGGTGAGGGGGCGGGGGCAGTACTTC
CASSLRVRGRGQYF
>TRBJ1-1|few|TRBV11-2|.
TGTGCCAGCAGCTTTTCGTTGGCGGCCATGAACACTGAAGCTTTCTTT
CASSFSLAAMNTEAFF
>TRBJ1-2|few|TRBV6-1|.
TGTGCCAGCAGTGATGGCAGTCGCTATGGCTACACCTTC
CASSDGSRYGYTF
>TRBJ1-2|.|TRBV19|.
TGTGCCAGTAGTATAGCTGGATACTATGGCTACACCTTC
CASSIAGYYGYTF
>TRBJ2-7|once|TRBV20-1|.
TGCAGTGCTAGAGATCTTTACGAGCAGTACTTC
CSARDLYEQYF
>TRBJ2-2|many|TRBV12-3/TRBV12-4|.
TGTGCCAGCAGACTTATAAGCACCGGGGAGCTGTTTTTT
CASRLISTGELFF
>TRBJ2-2|many|TRBV11-2|.
TGTGCCAGCAGCTTTAAGCGGGTCACCGGGGAGCTGTTTTTT
CASSFKRVTGELFF
>TRBJ2-5|.|TRBV7-9|.
TGTGCCAGCAGCTGGGGGATTCAAGAGACCCAGTACTTC
CASSWGIQETQYF
>TRBJ1-4|many|TRBV12-3/TRBV12-4|.
TGTGCCAGCAGTTTGGACGCCTCGTGGGAAAAACTGTTTTTT
CASSLDASWEKLFF
>TRBJ2-3|few|TRBV7-2|.
TGTGCCAGCAGCTTAACTAGAACGGGGACAGATACGCAGTATTTT
CASSLTRTGTDTQYF
>TRBJ1-2|few|TRBV20-1|.
TGCAGTGCTAGCCCTCGGGTCAGGGGAGGCTATGGCTACACCTTC
CSASPRVRGGYGYTF
>TRBJ2-6|few|TRBV3-1|TRBD2
TGTGCCAGCAGCCGCGGGACTAGCGGGAGTGGTGGGGCCAACGTCCTGACTTTC
CASSRGTSGSGGANVLTF
>TRBJ2-1|many|TRBV28|.
TGTGCCAGCAGTTCACGCCCGGAGCAGTTCTTC
CASSSRPEQFF
>TRBJ1-5|many|TRBV6-1|.
TGTGCCAGCATACCGGGGGATAGTAGCAATCAGCCCCAGCATTTT
CASIPGDSSNQPQHF
>TRBJ1-5|.|TRBV7-2|.
TGTGCCAGCAGCTTAGTAGAAGCGAGGCCCCAGCATTTT
CASSLVEARPQHF
>TRBJ2-4|.|TRBV7-2|TRBD1
TGTGCCAGCAGCGCAACCGCCCCGGACAGGGGAGGGGACATTCAGTACTTC
CASSATAPDRGGDIQYF
>TRBJ2-7|many|TRBV11-2|.
TGTGCCAGCACCCCTTCAGAGTACCGGGAGCAGTACTTC
CASTPSEYREQYF
>TRBJ2-1|few|TRBV12-5|.
TGTGCTAGTGGTTTACAAGGGACTGGCTCGGAAAGGCAGTTCTTC
CASGLQGTGSERQFF
>TRBJ2-2|.|TRBV19|.
TGTGCCAGTAGTATATCGCAACACGGCGGGGAGCTGTTTTTT
CASSISQHGGELFF
>TRBJ2-2|.|TRBV5-4|TRBD2
TGTGCCAGCAGCATTACTAGCGGGACTACCGGGGAGCTGTTTTTT
CASSITSGTTGELFF
>TRBJ1-4|many|TRBV12-3/TRBV12-4|TRBD1
TGTGCCAGCAGCGGGACAGACTTTAATGAAAAACTGTTTTTT
CASSGTDFNEKLFF